The present entry profiles one T cell receptor beta chain with its context. The antigen remains undetermined. TCR beta VDJ and CDR3 profiles were obtained from a genomic DNA template. MiXCR, run by TCRdb on the reads, gives a single entry per CDR3 protein. This sample has some 200,000 distinct CDR3 sequences, with roughly 50% found just once. These data come from a study of CD8+CD57+ T cells in acquired aplastic anemia. About the research overall: The study obtained an average of approximately 3 ug of DNA from sorted CD4+ and CD8+ cells.

The CDR3 has 16 amino acids. V lost 0 bases and J lost 4, with 14 bases in between. Germline-derived CDR1 and CDR2 are SGDLS and YYNGEE. Study results and limitations: A significant difference in CD8+ Simpson's diversity between patients and controls was not found.

Sequencing was done on patients that had shown CD8+CD57+ cell expansion by flow cytometry. Diagnosis of severe acquired aplastic anemia applied to all patients. Sequenced sample: sorted CD4+, CD8+, or CD8+CD57+ T cells (not recorded which) from PBMCs. The receptor's source is a human donor with aplastic anemia. The chain joins TRBV9 to TRBJ1-3; possibly TRBD1 for D (5 bases). CDR3 region: CASSVGDPEDGNTIYF. The CDR3 DNA follows: TGTGCCAGCAGCGTAGGGGACCCGGAGGACGGAAACACCATATATTTT.